These 15 T cell receptor beta chains were sequenced from one sample in a study of cytomegalovirus exposure and HLA in healthy donors. 60 Vbeta and 13 Jbeta primers were used in PCR. TCRdb's table, derived via immunoSEQ multiplex PCR, lists solely in-frame clones and lacks some. Here the sample spans 230,000 or so clones, about 93% being singletons. The material sequenced was PBMCs. The source is a girl aged 2-10 years in good health and CMV-seronegative.

This chain joins TRBV25-1 and TRBJ2-4; a weak D match, TRBD2 (5 bases). V was cut by 3 bases and J by 0 bases, with 18 bases left in between. Germline values: CDR1 MGHDK, CDR2 SYGVNS. CDR3 length equals 18 residues. CDR3 DNA: TGTGCCAGCAGTGACCGGGAAGGTCCCTTACTAGCCAAAAACATTCAGTACTTC. Encoded protein: CASSDREGPLLAKNIQYF.

J is TRBJ2-5 and V is TRBV4-2; TRBD2 matches at 11 bases. CDR1 is LGHNA and CDR2 is YNFKEQ in the germline V gene. V lost 0 bases, J lost 3 bases, and 3 bases stayed unmatched. This CDR3 comprises 16 residues. The CDR3 region has the DNA TGTGCCAGCAGCCAAGATTGGGGACTAGCGGAAGAGACCCAGTACTTC. Translating it yields CASSQDWGLAEETQYF.

In its sample, this clone was seen once. The chain has TRBV6-5 and TRBJ2-3, with TRBD2 as a possible D gene (6 bases). The CDR3 is 14 residues long. Deletions cut 5 bases from V and 4 bases from J, with 13 bases between. CDR1 is MNHEY, CDR2 SVGAGI, per germline. CDR3 DNA: TGTGCCAGCAGTGGGACTGCCCTCCCAGATACGCAGTATTTT. This codes for CASSGTALPDTQYF.

This rearrangement joins TRBV11-2 to TRBJ2-5; TRBD1 agrees at 8 bases. CDR1 and CDR2 (germline): SGHAT, FQNNGV. CDR3 length equals 14 residues. Trimming at V came to 6 bases and at J to 5 bases, leaving 8 bases not matched to a gene. CDR3 coding DNA: TGTGCCAGCAGGACGGACAGGGCTGGGGAGACCCAGTACTTC. Translating it yields CASRTDRAGETQYF.

The chain couples TRBV11-2 to TRBJ2-5, with D unclear. The V gene lost 0 bases and the J gene lost 0 bases, with 17 bases spanning the gap. CDR3 size: 18 residues. Germline CDR1 SGHAT, CDR2 FQNNGV. CDR3 loop: CASSLEVPPSKYQETQYF. The CDR3 DNA sequence: TGTGCCAGCAGCTTAGAGGTCCCACCATCTAAGTACCAAGAGACCCAGTACTTC.

The chain joins TRBV30 to TRBJ1-1, with D possibly TRBD1 on 6 matching bases. Germline CDR1 reads GTSNPN; CDR2 reads SVGIG (reference sequence). The CDR3 is made up of 17 amino acids. Trimming pared 6 bases from V and 1 base from J, leaving 24 bases between. For the CDR3, the DNA is TGTGCCTGTAAAAAACGCCGGGGACAAGGGGGGAACACTGAAGCTTTCTTT. Translating it yields CACKKRRGQGGNTEAFF.

V and J are TRBV5-5 and TRBJ1-2, with 9 bases that match TRBD1. The germline V gene encodes CDR1 SGHKS and CDR2 YYEKEE (reference sequence). The CDR3 runs to 14 residues. With V trimmed by 4 bases and J by 4 bases, 5 bases remained unmatched. The CDR3 nucleotides read TGTGCCAGCAGCAAACAGGGGGCCGGCTATGGCTACACCTTC. Its protein is CASSKQGAGYGYTF.

Only a few counts were recorded for this clone. This chain uses TRBV20-1 with TRBJ1-1; unclear D gene. The CDR3 is 11 amino acids. Germline V gives CDR1 DFQATT, CDR2 SNEGSKA (reference sequence). The V end lost 4 bases, the J end lost 0 bases, and 3 bases lay between the germline ends. CDR3 sequence: CSATMNTEAFF. In DNA, the CDR3 is TGCAGTGCTACAATGAACACTGAAGCTTTCTTT.

This sequence joins TRBV19 and TRBJ1-4; 9 bases agree with TRBD1. This CDR3 comprises 15 residues. J gave up 7 bases and V 2 bases, and 5 bases lay outside the gene matches. CDR1 and CDR2 from the germline V gene are LNHDA and SQIVND (reference sequence). CDR3 DNA: TGTGCCAGTAGTATACCGACAGGGGGAATTGAAAAACTGTTTTTT. This encodes CASSIPTGGIEKLFF.

V and J are TRBV6-6 and TRBJ1-4; D might be TRBD1 (5 bases). The CDR3 has 14 amino acids. Looked up from germline, CDR1 is MNHNY and CDR2 is SVGAGI (reference sequence). The V gene lost 5 bases and the J gene lost 4 bases, with 11 bases spanning the gap. CDR3 sequence: CASSPTALNEKLFF. The DNA for the CDR3 is TGTGCCAGCAGTCCGACAGCCCTTAATGAAAAACTGTTTTTT.

The chain couples TRBV9 to TRBJ2-3; 14 bases are a match to TRBD2. The CDR3 covers 16 residues. Unmatched junction bases numbered 3, after V lost 3 bases and J lost 3 bases. Germline V lookup: CDR1 SGDLS, CDR2 YYNGEE. CDR3 sequence reads: CASSGLAGGQTDTQYF. DNA for the CDR3: TGTGCCAGCAGCGGACTAGCGGGGGGGCAAACAGATACGCAGTATTTT.

The CDR3 sequence: CAGSRQVNEKLFF. The CDR3 region has the DNA TGTGCCGGAAGCCGACAGGTCAATGAAAAACTGTTTTTT. This chain connects TRBV2 to TRBJ1-4; D might be TRBD1 (6 bases). Per the germline V gene, CDR1 is SNHLY and CDR2 is FYNNEI. The CDR3 extends over 13 amino acids. Trimming cost V 11 bases and J 5 bases, with 15 bases left between them.

V usage is TRBV6-5 and J usage is TRBJ1-2; TRBD1 agrees at 8 bases. Germline V gene lookup returns CDR1 MNHEY and CDR2 SVGAGI. The V and J ends lost 5 bases and 5 bases, in that order; junction bases with no gene match: 4. CDR3 size: 13 residues. CDR3 region: CASSQDRAYGYTF. CDR3 nucleotides: TGTGCCAGCAGTCAGGACAGGGCGTATGGCTACACCTTC.

The rearrangement links TRBV5-4 to TRBJ2-3, with D tentatively TRBD2 (6 bases). The CDR3 covers 15 residues. Germline assignment: CDR1 SGHNT and CDR2 YYREEE (reference sequence). Trimming removed 0 bases from V and 3 bases from J, with 11 bases in between. DNA of the CDR3: TGTGCCAGCAGCTTGGGAGGCGGGACGACAGATACGCAGTATTTT. It yields the protein CASSLGGGTTDTQYF.

The chain joins TRBV15 to TRBJ1-5; D gene unclear. The V gene's germline CDR1 is LNHNV and CDR2 YYDKDF (reference sequence). The CDR3 runs 20 residues. Trimming left V 3 bases short and J 0 bases short, with 24 bases between. CDR3 sequence reads: CATSSSPLRGNHYSNQPQHF. The CDR3 nucleotides are TGTGCCACCAGCAGTTCCCCCCTACGCGGGAACCACTATAGCAATCAGCCCCAGCATTTT.